The source of this T cell receptor beta chain is a study of blood T cell repertoires in COVID-19. This CDR3 has 16 amino acids. Germline CDR1 SGHNT, CDR2 YENEEA. The junction had 12 bases not matched to a gene; V was cut back by 5 bases and J by 4 bases. TCRdb keeps only in-frame clones here, not all; method: immunoSEQ multiplex PCR. The sample comprises roughly 30,000 clones, roughly 90% of which are singletons, and roughly 7.7% rests with the top ten. The gene calls are TRBV11-3 and TRBJ2-3; 7 bases agree with TRBD1. This TCR derives from a man aged 55-75 years with COVID-19, enrolled during active disease. The sequencing input was peripheral blood. The CDR3 DNA is TGTGCCAGCAGCAGGGGGCGCAGGGGTCACTCAGATACGCAGTATTTT. Its protein product is CASSRGRRGHSDTQYF.